Listed below are T cell receptor beta chains from one sample, sequenced in a study of shared clonotypes between healthy human individuals. The method was immunoSEQ multiplex PCR; TCRdb's version includes in-frame clones alone and lacks a portion of them. In the table there are about half a million clones, around 79% of which are singletons. The sample consisted of PBMCs. The source is a woman between 35 and 50 years old in good health. Some clones in this sample may be carry-over from other donors' samples. CDR3s include the opening cysteine and the closing phenylalanine or tryptophan. A D gene is named only where the DNA matches it firmly. Part of the rows lack a size; the others show once, few, many or a class for expanded clones.

clone_size	d_call	v_call	j_call	cdr3_aa	cdr3_nt
NA	TRBD2	TRBV5-4	TRBJ2-1	CASSSGTSGSGYEQFF	TGTGCCAGCAGCTCCGGGACTAGCGGGAGTGGATATGAGCAGTTCTTC
many	TRBD1	TRBV9	TRBJ2-1	CASSVSTGTGVSYNEQFF	TGTGCCAGCAGCGTATCCACCGGGACAGGGGTTTCCTACAATGAGCAGTTCTTC
once	NA	TRBV18	TRBJ2-5	CASSPTKQETQYF	TGTGCCAGCTCACCAACAAAACAAGAGACCCAGTACTTC
many	NA	TRBV10-1	TRBJ2-7	CASSESMSYEQYF	TGCGCCAGCAGTGAGTCGATGAGCTACGAGCAGTACTTC
NA	NA	TRBV20-1	TRBJ1-1	CSANRAPKAFF	TGCAGTGCTAACCGGGCCCCCAAAGCTTTCTTT
NA	TRBD1	TRBV27	TRBJ2-7	CASSAGQGTYEQYF	TGTGCCAGCAGTGCGGGACAGGGCACCTACGAGCAGTACTTC
few	NA	TRBV28	TRBJ2-3	CASSGGDTSGQGTQYF	TGTGCCAGCAGTGGGGGGGACACCTCAGGGCAAGGGACGCAGTATTTT
NA	NA	TRBV27	TRBJ2-4	CASNPGTSAKNIQYF	TGTGCCAGCAACCCCGGGACATCTGCCAAAAACATTCAGTACTTC
NA	NA	TRBV14	TRBJ2-3	CASSLTTNTDTQYF	TGTGCCAGCAGTCTCACTACGAACACAGATACGCAGTATTTT
NA	TRBD2	TRBV5-4	TRBJ2-7	CASSLLAGPHEQYF	TGTGCCAGCAGCTTACTAGCGGGACCCCACGAGCAGTACTTC
few	NA	TRBV5-6	TRBJ2-7	CASSLEDGLEQYF	TGTGCCAGCAGCTTGGAAGATGGCTTAGAGCAGTACTTC
NA	NA	TRBV5-4	TRBJ2-3	CASSLDARTDTQYF	TGTGCCAGCAGCCTAGACGCACGCACAGATACGCAGTATTTT
few	NA	TRBV7-9	TRBJ1-2	CASSLGPGTNYGYTF	TGTGCCAGCAGCTTAGGCCCAGGTACTAACTATGGCTACACCTTC
NA	NA	TRBV5-1	TRBJ1-3	CASTRDLNSGNTIYF	TGCGCCAGCACCAGGGACTTGAACTCTGGAAACACCATATATTTT
NA	TRBD2	TRBV11-2	TRBJ2-1	CASRRGREGRLDEQFF	TGTGCCAGCAGGAGGGGGCGGGAGGGCCGTCTAGATGAGCAGTTCTTC
NA	TRBD2	TRBV4-2	TRBJ2-7	CASSQGLAGVVVYEQYF	TGTGCCAGCAGCCAAGGACTAGCGGGAGTAGTTGTCTACGAGCAGTACTTC
NA	NA	TRBV13	TRBJ2-7	CASSPREDLRWQYF	TGTGCCAGCAGCCCTCGTGAGGACCTACGATGGCAGTACTTC
NA	NA	TRBV30	TRBJ2-2	CAWSVVHTGELFF	TGTGCCTGGAGTGTTGTACACACCGGGGAGCTGTTTTTT
NA	NA	TRBV7-9	TRBJ2-3	CASRGGSDTQYF	TGTGCCAGCAGAGGGGGATCAGATACGCAGTATTTT
NA	NA	TRBV18	TRBJ2-1	CASSPQGSGGEQFF	TGTGCCAGCTCACCACAGGGGTCCGGGGGTGAGCAGTTCTTC
NA	TRBD1	TRBV6-5	TRBJ1-2	CAAPGQGLVSYGYTF	TGTGCCGCCCCGGGACAGGGTCTTGTATCCTATGGCTACACCTTC
NA	NA	TRBV18	TRBJ1-1	CASSPSEETAFF	TGTGCCAGCTCACCCTCTGAGGAGACAGCTTTCTTT
NA	TRBD1	TRBV5-1	TRBJ2-1	CASSFVSGTGTNEQFF	TGCGCCAGCAGCTTTGTCTCGGGGACAGGGACAAATGAGCAGTTCTTC
NA	TRBD1	TRBV7-3	TRBJ1-1	CASSVDRGTEAFF	TGTGCCAGCAGCGTAGACAGGGGGACTGAAGCTTTCTTT
NA	NA	TRBV6-1	TRBJ1-2	CASSEALRGTGYTF	TGTGCCAGCAGTGAAGCGCTTCGGGGGACAGGCTACACCTTC
once	NA	TRBV11-2	TRBJ2-1	CASSSKPGLEQFF	TGTGCCAGCAGCTCAAAACCCGGGCTTGAGCAGTTCTTC
NA	NA	TRBV11-2	TRBJ2-7	CASSPSGVNEQYF	TGTGCCAGCAGCCCGTCGGGGGTCAACGAGCAGTACTTC
NA	NA	TRBV7-2	TRBJ2-5	CASSLDRQETQYF	TGTGCCAGCAGCCTGGACAGACAAGAGACCCAGTACTTC
NA	TRBD1	TRBV14	TRBJ1-4	CASSQKQGSGEKLFF	TGTGCCAGCAGCCAAAAACAGGGGTCCGGTGAAAAACTGTTTTTT
NA	NA	TRBV6-6	TRBJ2-7	CASRTHRALGPYEQYF	TGTGCCAGCAGGACGCATAGGGCGTTAGGTCCCTACGAGCAGTACTTC
NA	NA	TRBV18	TRBJ1-1	CASSPGAGSGTEAFF	TGTGCCAGCTCACCAGGTGCGGGATCGGGAACTGAAGCTTTCTTT
NA	TRBD1	TRBV19	TRBJ1-1	CASRTGEANTEAFF	TGTGCCAGTCGGACAGGGGAAGCGAACACTGAAGCTTTCTTT
NA	NA	TRBV7-3	TRBJ2-3	CASSPNAGNTQYF	TGTGCCAGCAGCCCCAATGCCGGAAATACGCAGTATTTT
few	TRBD1	TRBV28	TRBJ1-2	CASSLPIPGQGYGYTF	TGTGCCAGCAGTTTACCAATCCCTGGACAGGGATATGGCTACACCTTC
NA	TRBD2	TRBV5-8	TRBJ2-1	CASRRALAGGYNEQFF	TGTGCCAGCAGACGCGCCTTAGCGGGAGGGTACAATGAGCAGTTCTTC
NA	NA	TRBV15	TRBJ1-1	CATSFPGLENTEAFF	TGTGCCACCAGCTTCCCGGGACTGGAGAACACTGAAGCTTTCTTT
once	NA	TRBV19	TRBJ1-4	CASSMDMGNEKLFF	TGTGCCAGTAGTATGGACATGGGTAATGAAAAACTGTTTTTT
NA	NA	TRBV27	TRBJ1-5	CASSLNNNQPQHF	TGTGCCAGCAGTCTTAACAACAATCAGCCCCAGCATTTT
NA	NA	TRBV19	TRBJ2-7	CASSPQPGSYEQYF	TGTGCCAGTTCCCCCCAGCCCGGGTCGTACGAGCAGTACTTC
NA	TRBD2	TRBV27	TRBJ2-7	CASSPPERGKQYF	TGTGCCAGCAGTCCACCCGAGCGGGGTAAGCAGTACTTC
once	NA	TRBV7-3	TRBJ2-7	CASSHTDSTSYEQYF	TGCGCCAGCAGCCACACGGACTCCACCTCCTACGAGCAGTACTTC
NA	TRBD2	TRBV11-2	TRBJ2-7	CASSLGPSGSYEQYF	TGTGCCAGCAGCTTAGGGCCTAGCGGTTCCTACGAGCAGTACTTC
NA	TRBD1	TRBV29-1	TRBJ2-1	CSVGSGTGYNEQFF	TGCAGCGTTGGCTCCGGGACAGGGTACAATGAGCAGTTCTTC
NA	TRBD1	TRBV19	TRBJ1-5	CASNDRGLISNQPQHF	TGTGCCAGTAACGACAGGGGGCTTATCAGCAATCAGCCCCAGCATTTT
NA	NA	TRBV18	TRBJ1-2	CASSHGGEGYGYTF	TGTGCCAGCTCCCACGGCGGGGAAGGATATGGCTACACCTTC
NA	NA	TRBV5-4	TRBJ2-7	CASSLAGASTYEQYF	TGTGCCAGCAGCTTGGCCGGGGCTAGCACCTACGAGCAGTACTTC
NA	NA	TRBV7-2	TRBJ2-7	CASSQGSYEQYF	TGTGCCAGCAGCCAAGGGAGTTACGAGCAGTACTTC
NA	TRBD2	TRBV2	TRBJ2-7	CASSTSGRRYEQYF	TGTGCCAGCAGTACAAGCGGGAGGAGGTACGAGCAGTACTTC
once	TRBD2	TRBV27	TRBJ2-1	CASSPIAGVPTFTSYNEQFF	TGTGCCAGCAGTCCCATAGCGGGAGTCCCCACCTTTACCTCCTACAATGAGCAGTTCTTC
NA	NA	TRBV10-1	TRBJ2-1	CASSVGPLGSYNEQFF	TGCGCCAGCAGTGTCGGACCGTTGGGTTCCTACAATGAGCAGTTCTTC
NA	NA	TRBV7-6	TRBJ2-5	CASSLEAKTQYF	TGTGCCAGCAGCTTAGAGGCCAAGACCCAGTACTTC